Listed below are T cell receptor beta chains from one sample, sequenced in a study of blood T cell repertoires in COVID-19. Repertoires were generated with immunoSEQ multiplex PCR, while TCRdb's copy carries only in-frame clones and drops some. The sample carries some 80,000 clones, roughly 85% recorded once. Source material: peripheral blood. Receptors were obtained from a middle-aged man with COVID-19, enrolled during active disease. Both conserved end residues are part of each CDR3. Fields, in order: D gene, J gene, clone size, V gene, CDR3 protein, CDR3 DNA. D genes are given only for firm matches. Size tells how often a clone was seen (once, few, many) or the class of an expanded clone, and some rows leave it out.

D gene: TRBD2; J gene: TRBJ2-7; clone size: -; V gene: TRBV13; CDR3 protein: CASSISGRGIYEQYF; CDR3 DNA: TGTGCCAGCAGCATAAGCGGGAGAGGAATCTACGAGCAGTACTTC
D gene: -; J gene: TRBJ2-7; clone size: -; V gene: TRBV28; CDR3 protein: CASNRGSSYEQYF; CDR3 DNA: TGTGCCAGCAATCGAGGGAGCTCCTACGAGCAGTACTTC
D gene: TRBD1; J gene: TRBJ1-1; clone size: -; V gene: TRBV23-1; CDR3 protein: CASSRPTGQGIPYTEAFF; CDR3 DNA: TGCGCCAGCAGTCGACCGACGGGACAGGGGATACCTTATACTGAAGCTTTCTTT
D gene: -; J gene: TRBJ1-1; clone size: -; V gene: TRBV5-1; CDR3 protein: CASSLRQAGNTEAFF; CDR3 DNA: TGCGCCAGCAGCTTGCGTCAAGCAGGGAACACTGAAGCTTTCTTT
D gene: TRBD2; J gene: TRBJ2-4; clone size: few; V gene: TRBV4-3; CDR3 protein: CASSQDPTGGPSNIQYF; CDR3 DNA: TGCGCCAGCAGCCAAGATCCAACGGGAGGGCCCTCAAACATTCAGTACTTC
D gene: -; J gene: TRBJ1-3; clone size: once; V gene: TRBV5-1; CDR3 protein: CASSFGLSGNTIYF; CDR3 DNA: TGCGCCAGCAGCTTTGGGCTCTCTGGAAACACCATATATTTT
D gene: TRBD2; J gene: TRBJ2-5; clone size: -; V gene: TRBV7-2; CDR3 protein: CASGPTSGSGETQYF; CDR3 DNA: TGTGCCAGCGGCCCAACTAGCGGGAGTGGTGAGACCCAGTACTTC
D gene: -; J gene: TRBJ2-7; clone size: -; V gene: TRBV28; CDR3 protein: CASSLPGSANYEQYF; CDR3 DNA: TGTGCCAGCAGTTTACCAGGTAGCGCGAACTACGAGCAGTACTTC
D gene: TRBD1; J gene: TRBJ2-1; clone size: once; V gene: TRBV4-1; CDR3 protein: CASSQEWTGAVNEQFF; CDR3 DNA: TGCGCCAGCAGCCAAGAGTGGACAGGGGCCGTCAATGAGCAGTTCTTC
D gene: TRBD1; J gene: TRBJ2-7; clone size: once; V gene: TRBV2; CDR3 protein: CASSGGQGSYEQYF; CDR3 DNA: TGTGCCAGCAGTGGGGGACAGGGTAGCTACGAGCAGTACTTC
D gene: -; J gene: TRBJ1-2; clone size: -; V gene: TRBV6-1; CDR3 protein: CASSESPHPRDSYGYTF; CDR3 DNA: TGTGCCAGCAGTGAATCCCCCCATCCCAGGGACTCCTATGGCTACACCTTC
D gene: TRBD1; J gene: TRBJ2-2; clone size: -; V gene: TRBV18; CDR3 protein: CASSPPHRRTGVTGELFF; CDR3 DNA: TGTGCCAGCTCACCACCCCACCGGAGGACAGGAGTTACCGGGGAGCTGTTTTTT
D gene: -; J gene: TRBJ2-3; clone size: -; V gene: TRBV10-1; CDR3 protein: CASSSDYTDTQYF; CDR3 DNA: TGCGCCAGCAGTAGCGACTACACAGATACGCAGTATTTT
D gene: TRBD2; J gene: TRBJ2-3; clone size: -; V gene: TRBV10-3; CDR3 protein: CAISEGLAGITDTQYF; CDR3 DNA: TGTGCCATCAGTGAAGGACTAGCGGGGATCACAGATACGCAGTATTTT
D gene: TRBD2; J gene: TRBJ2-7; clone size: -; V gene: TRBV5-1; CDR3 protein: CASSLVLPGGPYEQYF; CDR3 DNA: TGCGCCAGCAGCTTGGTTCTGCCGGGAGGACCCTACGAGCAGTACTTC
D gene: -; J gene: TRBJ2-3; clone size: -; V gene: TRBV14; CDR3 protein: CASSSMTGASTDTQYF; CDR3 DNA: TGTGCCAGCAGCAGCATGACAGGAGCTAGCACAGATACGCAGTATTTT
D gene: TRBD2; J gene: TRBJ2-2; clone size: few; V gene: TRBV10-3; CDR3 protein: CATSPSGRTGELFF; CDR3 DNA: TGTGCCACCTCCCCTAGCGGGAGGACCGGGGAGCTGTTTTTT
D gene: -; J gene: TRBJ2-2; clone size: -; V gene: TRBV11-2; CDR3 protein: CASSLVNTGELFF; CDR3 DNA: TGTGCCAGCAGCTTAGTAAACACCGGGGAGCTGTTTTTT
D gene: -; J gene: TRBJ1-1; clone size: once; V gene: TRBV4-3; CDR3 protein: CASSQLGGNTEAFF; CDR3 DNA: TGCGCCAGCAGCCAGTTAGGAGGGAACACTGAAGCTTTCTTT
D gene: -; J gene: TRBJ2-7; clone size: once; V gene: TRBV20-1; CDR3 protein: CSALSGDEQYF; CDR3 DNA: TGCAGTGCTCTCAGTGGAGACGAGCAGTACTTC
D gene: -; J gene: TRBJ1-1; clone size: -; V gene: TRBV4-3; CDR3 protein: CASSQLATGRNTEAFF; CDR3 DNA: TGCGCCAGCAGCCAACTGGCGACAGGACGTAACACTGAAGCTTTCTTT
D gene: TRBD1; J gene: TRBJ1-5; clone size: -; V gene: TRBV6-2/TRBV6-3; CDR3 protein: CASSYSTGVQPQHF; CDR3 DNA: TGTGCCAGCAGTTACTCGACAGGGGTTCAGCCCCAGCATTTT
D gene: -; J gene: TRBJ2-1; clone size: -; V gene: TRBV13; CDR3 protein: CASSLFSGAPGNEQFF; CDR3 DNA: TGTGCCAGCAGCTTATTTAGCGGAGCCCCGGGGAATGAGCAGTTCTTC
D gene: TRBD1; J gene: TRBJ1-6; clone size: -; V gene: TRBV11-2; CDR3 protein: CASSRDRGSYNSPLHF; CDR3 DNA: TGTGCCAGCAGCCGAGACAGGGGTTCCTATAATTCACCCCTCCACTTT
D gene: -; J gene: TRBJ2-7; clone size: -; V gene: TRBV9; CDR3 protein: CASSVAESSLEQYF; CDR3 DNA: TGTGCCAGCAGCGTTGCTGAGAGTTCCCTCGAGCAGTACTTC
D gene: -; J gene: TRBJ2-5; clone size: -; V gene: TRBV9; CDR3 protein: CASSAGSGQETQYF; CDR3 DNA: TGTGCCAGCAGCGCAGGATCAGGGCAAGAGACCCAGTACTTC
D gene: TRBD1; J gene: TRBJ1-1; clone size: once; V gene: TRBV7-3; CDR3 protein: CASSPTTGEGTEAFF; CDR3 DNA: TGTGCCAGCAGCCCGACGACAGGGGAGGGCACTGAAGCTTTCTTT
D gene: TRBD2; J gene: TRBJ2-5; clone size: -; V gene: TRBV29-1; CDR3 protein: CSVGLAVQETQYF; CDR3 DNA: TGCAGCGTTGGGCTAGCGGTACAAGAGACCCAGTACTTC
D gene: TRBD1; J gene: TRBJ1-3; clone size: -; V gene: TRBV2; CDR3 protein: CASSEGFQGQISGNTIYF; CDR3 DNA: TGTGCCAGCAGTGAAGGTTTCCAGGGACAGATCTCTGGAAACACCATATATTTT
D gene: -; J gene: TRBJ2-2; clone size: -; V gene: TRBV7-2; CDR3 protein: CASSAARTGELFF; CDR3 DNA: TGTGCCAGCAGCGCGGCGAGGACCGGGGAGCTGTTTTTT
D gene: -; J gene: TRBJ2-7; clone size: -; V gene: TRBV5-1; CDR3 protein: CASSFVLGGLSYEQYF; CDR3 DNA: TGCGCCAGCAGCTTCGTCTTAGGAGGGCTTTCTTACGAGCAGTACTTC
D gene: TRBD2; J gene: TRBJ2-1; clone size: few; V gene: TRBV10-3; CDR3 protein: CAIRGFSGSSYNEQFF; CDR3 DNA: TGTGCCATCAGGGGGTTTAGCGGGAGCTCCTACAATGAGCAGTTCTTC
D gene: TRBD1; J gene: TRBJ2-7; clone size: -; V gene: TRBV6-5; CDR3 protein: CASSPAGTAYEQYF; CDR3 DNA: TGTGCCAGCAGTCCCGCCGGGACAGCCTACGAGCAGTACTTC
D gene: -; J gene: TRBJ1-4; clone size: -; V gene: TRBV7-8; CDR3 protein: CASSLTRVNEKLFF; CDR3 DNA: TGTGCCAGCAGCTTAACCAGGGTTAATGAAAAACTGTTTTTT
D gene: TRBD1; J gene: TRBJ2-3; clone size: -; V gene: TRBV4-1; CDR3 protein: CASSQDTNRGLDTQYF; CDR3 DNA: TGCGCCAGCAGCCAAGATACGAACAGGGGTCTAGATACGCAGTATTTT
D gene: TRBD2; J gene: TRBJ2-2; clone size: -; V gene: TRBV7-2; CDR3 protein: CASSLGASGSGELFF; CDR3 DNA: TGTGCCAGCAGCTTAGGGGCTAGCGGGAGCGGGGAGCTGTTTTTT
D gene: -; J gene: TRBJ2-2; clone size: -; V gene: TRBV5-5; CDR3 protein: CASSLDSFTGELFF; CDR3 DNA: TGTGCCAGCAGCTTGGACAGCTTCACCGGGGAGCTGTTTTTT
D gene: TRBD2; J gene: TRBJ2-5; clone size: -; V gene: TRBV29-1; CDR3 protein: CSGSLSGMVETQYF; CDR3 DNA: TGCAGCGGAAGTCTTAGCGGGATGGTGGAGACCCAGTACTTC
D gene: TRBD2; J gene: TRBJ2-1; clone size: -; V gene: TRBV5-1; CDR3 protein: CASSLDYGGTYNEQFF; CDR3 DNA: TGCGCCAGCAGCTTGGATTACGGGGGGACCTACAATGAGCAGTTCTTC
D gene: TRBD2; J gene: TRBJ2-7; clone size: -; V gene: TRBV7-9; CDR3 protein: CASSSLAGALLHEQYF; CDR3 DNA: TGTGCCAGCAGCTCCCTAGCGGGAGCCCTCCTACACGAGCAGTACTTC
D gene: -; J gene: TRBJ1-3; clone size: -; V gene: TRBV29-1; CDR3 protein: CSDARGSSGNTIYF; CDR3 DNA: TGCAGCGATGCTCGGGGTAGCTCTGGAAACACCATATATTTT
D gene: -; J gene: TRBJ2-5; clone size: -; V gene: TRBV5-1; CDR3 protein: CASSFGGRETQYF; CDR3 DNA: TGCGCCAGCAGCTTCGGGGGTCGAGAGACCCAGTACTTC
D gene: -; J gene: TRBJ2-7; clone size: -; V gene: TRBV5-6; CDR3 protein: CASSFRGYEQYF; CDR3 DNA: TGTGCCAGCAGCTTCCGGGGCTACGAGCAGTACTTC
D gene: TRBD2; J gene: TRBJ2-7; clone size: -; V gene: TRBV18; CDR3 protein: CASSRPGLGTYEQYF; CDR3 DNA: TGTGCCAGCTCACGACCGGGACTAGGGACCTACGAGCAGTACTTC
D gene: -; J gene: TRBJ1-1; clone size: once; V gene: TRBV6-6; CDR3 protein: CASGAHPNTEAFF; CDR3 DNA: TGTGCCAGCGGAGCACACCCGAACACTGAAGCTTTCTTT
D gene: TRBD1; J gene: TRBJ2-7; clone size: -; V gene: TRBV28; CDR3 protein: CASSFRDSLTYEQYF; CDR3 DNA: TGTGCCAGCAGTTTCAGGGACAGCCTTACCTACGAGCAGTACTTC
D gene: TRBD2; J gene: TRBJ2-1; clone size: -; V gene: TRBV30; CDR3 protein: CAWSSGTSEVNEQFF; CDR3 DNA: TGTGCCTGGAGTTCCGGGACTAGCGAGGTCAATGAGCAGTTCTTC